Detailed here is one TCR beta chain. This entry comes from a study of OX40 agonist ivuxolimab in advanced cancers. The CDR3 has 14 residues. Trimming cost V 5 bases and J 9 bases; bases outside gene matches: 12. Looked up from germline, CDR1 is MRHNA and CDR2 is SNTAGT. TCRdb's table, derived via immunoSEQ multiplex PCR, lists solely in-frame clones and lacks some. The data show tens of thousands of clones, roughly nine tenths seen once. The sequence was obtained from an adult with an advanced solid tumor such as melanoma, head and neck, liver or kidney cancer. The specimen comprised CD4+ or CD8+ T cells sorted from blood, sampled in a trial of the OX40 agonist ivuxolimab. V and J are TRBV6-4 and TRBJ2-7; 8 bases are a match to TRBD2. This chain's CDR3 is CASSRSGSPSGQYF. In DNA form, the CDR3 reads TGTGCCAGCAGTAGGAGCGGGAGTCCTTCTGGGCAGTACTTC.